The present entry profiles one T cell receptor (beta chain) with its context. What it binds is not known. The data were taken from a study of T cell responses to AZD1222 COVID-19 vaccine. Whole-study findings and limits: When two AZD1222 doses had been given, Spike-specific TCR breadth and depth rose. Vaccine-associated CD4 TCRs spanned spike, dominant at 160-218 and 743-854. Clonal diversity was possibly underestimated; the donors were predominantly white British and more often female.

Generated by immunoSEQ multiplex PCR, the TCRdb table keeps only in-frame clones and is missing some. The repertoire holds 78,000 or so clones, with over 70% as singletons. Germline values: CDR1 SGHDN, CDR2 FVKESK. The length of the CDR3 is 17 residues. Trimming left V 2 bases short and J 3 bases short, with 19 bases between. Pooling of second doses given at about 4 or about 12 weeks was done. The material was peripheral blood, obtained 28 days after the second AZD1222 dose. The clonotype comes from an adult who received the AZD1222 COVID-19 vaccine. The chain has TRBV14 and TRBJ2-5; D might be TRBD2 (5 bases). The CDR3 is CASSQFRGPKAEETQYF. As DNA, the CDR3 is TGTGCCAGCAGCCAATTCCGAGGGCCTAAGGCGGAAGAGACCCAGTACTTC.